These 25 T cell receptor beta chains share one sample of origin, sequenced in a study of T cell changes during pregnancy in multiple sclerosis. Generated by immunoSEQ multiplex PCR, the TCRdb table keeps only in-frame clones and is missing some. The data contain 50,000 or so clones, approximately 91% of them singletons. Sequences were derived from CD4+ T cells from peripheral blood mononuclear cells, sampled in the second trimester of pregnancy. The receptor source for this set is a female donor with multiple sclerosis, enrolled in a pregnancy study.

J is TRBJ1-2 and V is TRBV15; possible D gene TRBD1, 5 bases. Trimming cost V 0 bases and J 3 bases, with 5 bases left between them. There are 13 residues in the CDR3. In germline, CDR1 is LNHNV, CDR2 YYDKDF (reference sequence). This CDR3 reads CATSREQDYGYTF. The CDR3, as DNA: TGTGCCACCAGCAGAGAACAGGACTATGGCTACACCTTC.

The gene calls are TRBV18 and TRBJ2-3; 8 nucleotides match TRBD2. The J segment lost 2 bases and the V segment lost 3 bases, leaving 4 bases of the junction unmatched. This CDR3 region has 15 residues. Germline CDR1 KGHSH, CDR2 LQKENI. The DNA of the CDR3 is TGTGCCAGCTCACCGCGGGGGGACCCCACAGATACGCAGTATTTT. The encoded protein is CASSPRGDPTDTQYF. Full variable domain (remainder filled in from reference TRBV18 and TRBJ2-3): NAGVMQNPRHLVRRRGQEARLRCSPMKGHSHVYWYRQLPEEGLKFMVYLQKENIIDESGMPKERFSAEFPKEGPSILRIQQVVRGDSAAYFCASSPRGDPTDTQYFGPGTRLTVL.

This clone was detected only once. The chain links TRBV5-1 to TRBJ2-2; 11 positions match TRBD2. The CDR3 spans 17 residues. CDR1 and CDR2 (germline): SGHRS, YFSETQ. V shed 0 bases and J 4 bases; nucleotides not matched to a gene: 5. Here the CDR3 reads CASSLVPGTSGTGELFF. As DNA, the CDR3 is TGCGCCAGCAGCTTGGTCCCCGGGACTAGCGGCACCGGGGAGCTGTTTTTT.

CDR3 sequence (DNA): TGCAGCGTTGAAGATTACAGGGGGAAGCACAATGAGCAGTTCTTC. As protein: CSVEDYRGKHNEQFF. V usage is TRBV29-1 and J usage is TRBJ2-1, with 8 bases that match TRBD1. Losses at the gene ends were 0 bases for V and 5 bases for J; bases not matched to a gene: 6. The CDR3 length is 15 residues. Germline assignment: CDR1 SQVTM and CDR2 ANQGSEA.

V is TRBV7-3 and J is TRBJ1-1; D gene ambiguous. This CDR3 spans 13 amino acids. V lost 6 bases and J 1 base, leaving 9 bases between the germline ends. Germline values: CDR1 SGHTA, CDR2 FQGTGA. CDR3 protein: CASSRDKNTEAFF. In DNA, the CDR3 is TGTGCCAGCAGTCGCGACAAGAACACTGAAGCTTTCTTT.

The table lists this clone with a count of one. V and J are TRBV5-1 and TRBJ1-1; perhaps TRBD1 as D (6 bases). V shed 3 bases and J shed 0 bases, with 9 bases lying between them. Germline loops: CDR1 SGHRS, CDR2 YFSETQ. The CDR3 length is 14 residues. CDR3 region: CASSWTAVNTEAFF. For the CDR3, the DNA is TGCGCCAGCAGCTGGACAGCAGTGAACACTGAAGCTTTCTTT.

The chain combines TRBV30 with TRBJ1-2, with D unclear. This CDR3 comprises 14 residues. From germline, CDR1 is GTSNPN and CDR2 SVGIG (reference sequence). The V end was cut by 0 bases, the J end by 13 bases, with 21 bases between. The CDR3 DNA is TGTGCCTGGAGTGTACTTGCCACCATCGGTCATTGCACCTTC. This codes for CAWSVLATIGHCTF.

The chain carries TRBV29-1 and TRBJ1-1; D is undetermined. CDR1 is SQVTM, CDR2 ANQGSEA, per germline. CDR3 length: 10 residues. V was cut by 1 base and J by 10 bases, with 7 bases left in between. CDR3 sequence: CSVEVTVAFF. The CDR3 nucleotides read TGCAGCGTTGAAGTTACAGTAGCTTTCTTT.

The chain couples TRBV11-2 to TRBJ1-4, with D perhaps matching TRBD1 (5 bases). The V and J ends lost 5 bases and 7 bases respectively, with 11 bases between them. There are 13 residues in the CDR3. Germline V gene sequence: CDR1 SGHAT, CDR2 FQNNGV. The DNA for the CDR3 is TGTGCCAGCAGCCAAGGGGTGGGTGAAAAACTGTTTTTT. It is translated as CASSQGVGEKLFF.

In DNA, the CDR3 is TGCGCCAGCAGCTTACCGGGACTAGCGGGGGGACGGAATGAGCAGTTCTTC. Translating it yields CASSLPGLAGGRNEQFF. J is TRBJ2-1 and V is TRBV4-1, with 15 bases identical to TRBD2. The V and J ends lost 5 bases and 7 bases, in that order; junction bases with no gene match: 9. The germline CDR1 and CDR2 sequences are MGHRA and YSYEKL. The CDR3 is made up of 17 amino acids.

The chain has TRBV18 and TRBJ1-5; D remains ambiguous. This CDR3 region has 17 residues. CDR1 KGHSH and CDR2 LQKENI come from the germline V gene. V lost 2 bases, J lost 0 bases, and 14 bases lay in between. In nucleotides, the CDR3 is TGTGCCAGCTCACCAACGGGTCAGCCCTATAGCAATCAGCCCCAGCATTTT. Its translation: CASSPTGQPYSNQPQHF.

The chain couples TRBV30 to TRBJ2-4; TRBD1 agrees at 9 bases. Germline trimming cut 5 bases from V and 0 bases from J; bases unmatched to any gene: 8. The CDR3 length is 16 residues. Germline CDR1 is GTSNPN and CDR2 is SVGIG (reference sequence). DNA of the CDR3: TGTGCCTGGCAAACAGGGGGCCGCTTAGCCAAAAACATTCAGTACTTC. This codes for CAWQTGGRLAKNIQYF.

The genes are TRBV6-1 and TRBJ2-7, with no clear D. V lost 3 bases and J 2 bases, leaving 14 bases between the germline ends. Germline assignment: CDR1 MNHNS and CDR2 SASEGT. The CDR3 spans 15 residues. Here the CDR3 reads CASSDSGSTTYEQYF. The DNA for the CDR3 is TGTGCCAGCAGTGATTCAGGCAGCACCACCTACGAGCAGTACTTC.

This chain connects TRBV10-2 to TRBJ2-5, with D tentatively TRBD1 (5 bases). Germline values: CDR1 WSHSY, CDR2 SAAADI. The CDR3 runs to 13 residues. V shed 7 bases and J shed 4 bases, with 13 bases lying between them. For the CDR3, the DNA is TGCGCCAGCACTTTCGCCAGGGTAGAGACCCAGTACTTC. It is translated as CASTFARVETQYF.

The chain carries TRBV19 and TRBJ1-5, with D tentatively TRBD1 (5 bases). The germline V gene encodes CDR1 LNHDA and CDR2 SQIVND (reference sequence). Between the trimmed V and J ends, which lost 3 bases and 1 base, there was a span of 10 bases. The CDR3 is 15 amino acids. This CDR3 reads CASSIDGGSNQPQHF. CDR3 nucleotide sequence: TGTGCCAGTAGTATCGACGGGGGGAGCAATCAGCCCCAGCATTTT.

The DNA of the CDR3 is TGTGCCAGCAGCTCGCCGGGACAGGGGGGCCGCTCTGGAAACACCATATATTTT. It encodes CASSSPGQGGRSGNTIYF. V gene TRBV11-2 combines with J gene TRBJ1-3, with 11 bases identical to TRBD1. The germline gives CDR1 SGHAT, CDR2 FQNNGV. The CDR3 is 18 amino acids. Trimming removed 4 bases from V and 0 bases from J; junction bases left unmatched: 8.

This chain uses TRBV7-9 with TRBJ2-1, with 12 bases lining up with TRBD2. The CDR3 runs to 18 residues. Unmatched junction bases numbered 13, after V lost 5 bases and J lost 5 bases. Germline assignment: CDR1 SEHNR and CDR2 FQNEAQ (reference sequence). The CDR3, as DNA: TGTGCCAGCAGCCCCCTGATCGACCGGACTAGCGGGGACAATGAGCAGTTCTTC. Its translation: CASSPLIDRTSGDNEQFF. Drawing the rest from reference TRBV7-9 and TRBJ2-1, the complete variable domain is DTGVSQNPRHKITKRGQNVTFRCDPISEHNRLYWYRQTLGQGPEFLTYFQNEAQLEKSRLLSDRFSAERPKGSFSTLEIQRTEQGDSAMYLCASSPLIDRTSGDNEQFFGPGTRLTVL.

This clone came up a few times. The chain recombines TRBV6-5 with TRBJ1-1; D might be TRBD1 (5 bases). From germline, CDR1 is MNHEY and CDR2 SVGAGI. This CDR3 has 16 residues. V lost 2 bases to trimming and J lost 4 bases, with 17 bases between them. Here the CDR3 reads CASSYTTRGSGTEAFF. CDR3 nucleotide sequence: TGTGCCAGCAGTTACACGACCCGGGGGTCGGGCACTGAAGCTTTCTTT.

CDR3 residues: CASSGTSGGEETQYF. In DNA, the CDR3 is TGCGCCAGCAGCGGGACTAGCGGGGGGGAAGAGACCCAGTACTTC. J is TRBJ2-5 and V is TRBV5-1, with 16 bases matching TRBD2. Germline-derived CDR1 and CDR2 are SGHRS and YFSETQ. V lost 4 bases and J lost 3; bases outside the gene matches: 0. The CDR3 sequence is 15 residues long.

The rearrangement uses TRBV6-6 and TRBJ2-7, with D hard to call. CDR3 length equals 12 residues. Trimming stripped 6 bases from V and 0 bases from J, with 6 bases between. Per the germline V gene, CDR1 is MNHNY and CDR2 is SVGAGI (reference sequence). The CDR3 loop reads CASRPSSYEQYF. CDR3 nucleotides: TGTGCCAGCAGGCCTAGCTCCTACGAGCAGTACTTC.

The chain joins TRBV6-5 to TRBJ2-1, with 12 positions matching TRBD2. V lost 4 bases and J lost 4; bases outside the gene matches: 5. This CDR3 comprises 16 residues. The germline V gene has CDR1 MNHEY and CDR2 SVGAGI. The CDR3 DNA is TGTGCCAGCAGTTTCACCGGGACTAGCGGGTACAATGAGCAGTTCTTC. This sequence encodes CASSFTGTSGYNEQFF.

The CDR3 here is CASSLGEKGQPQHF. The CDR3 DNA sequence: TGTGCCAGCAGCTTAGGGGAGAAAGGGCAGCCCCAGCATTTT. J is TRBJ1-5 and V is TRBV7-6; D not resolved. Trimming cost V 1 base and J 7 bases, with 11 bases left between them. The germline CDR1 and CDR2 sequences are SGHVS and FNYEAQ. The CDR3 consists of 14 residues.

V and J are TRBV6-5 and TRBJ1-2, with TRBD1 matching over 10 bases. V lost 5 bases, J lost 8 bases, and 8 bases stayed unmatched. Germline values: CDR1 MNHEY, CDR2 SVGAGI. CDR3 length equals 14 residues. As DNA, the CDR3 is TGTGCCAGCAGTGCCTCCGGGACAGGGGTCGGCTACACCTTC. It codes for CASSASGTGVGYTF.

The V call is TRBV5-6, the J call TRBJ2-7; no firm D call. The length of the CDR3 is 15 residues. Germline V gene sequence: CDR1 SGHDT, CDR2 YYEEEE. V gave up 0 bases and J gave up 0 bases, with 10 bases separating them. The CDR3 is CASSLGLTLSYEQYF. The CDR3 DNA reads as TGTGCCAGCAGCTTGGGCCTAACCCTCTCCTACGAGCAGTACTTC.

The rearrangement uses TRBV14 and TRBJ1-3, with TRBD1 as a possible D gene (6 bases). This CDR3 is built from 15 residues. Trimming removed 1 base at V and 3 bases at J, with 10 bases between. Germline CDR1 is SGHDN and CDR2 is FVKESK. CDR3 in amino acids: CASSQAGGFGNTIYF. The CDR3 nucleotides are TGTGCCAGCAGCCAAGCTGGGGGCTTTGGAAACACCATATATTTT.